The present T cell receptor (beta chain) was sequenced within a study of naive and memory T cell subsets. Study-wide results and limits: Over 85% of naive TCR sequences appeared only once, unlike memory subsets. Clonotypes are single alpha or beta chains, not paired receptors. Naive repertoires, especially CD8, held a few larger clonotypes, possibly memory cells re-expressing CD45RA.

Overnight CMV lysate stimulation of fresh PBMCs defined donor CMV status by CD4+ IFNgamma. Cells stained for CD3, CD4, CD8, CD45RA, CD27 and viability were sorted into four CD45RA/CD27 subsets. The CDR3 consists of 22 residues. V lost 3 bases to trimming and J lost 2 bases, with 32 bases between them. The beta constant-region primer was an equimolar mix of two oligonucleotides covering TRBC1 and TRBC2. Ligated cDNA was amplified by four rounds of PCR with nested alpha and beta constant-region primers and SP2. TCRdb re-called the UMI-ligation and nested PCR reads with MiXCR, one entry per CDR3 protein. The table records around 140,000 distinct CDR3 sequences, 15% to 25% of them present only once. Regarding this clonotype: The antigen is undetermined.

The source material was naive CD8+ T cells from blood. The TCR was taken from a human donor in good health. The chain uses TRBV12-3 or TRBV12-4 and TRBJ2-1, with unresolved D. CDR3 amino acids: CASSFLLPDSLGPIGTYNEQFF. CDR3 DNA sequence: TGTGCCAGCAGTTTTTTATTGCCCGATTCTCTAGGTCCCATAGGCACCTACAATGAGCAGTTCTTC.